This TCR beta chain was obtained from a study of OX40 agonist ivuxolimab in advanced cancers. Sample share makes this clone medium-sized (0.01 to 0.1%). Additional DNA sequences in this sample encode the identical CDR3. There are 15 residues in the CDR3. Germline values: CDR1 SEHNR, CDR2 FQNEAQ (reference sequence). Trimming cost V 6 bases and J 3 bases; bases outside gene matches: 8. Generated by immunoSEQ multiplex PCR, the TCRdb table keeps only in-frame clones and is missing some. The sample has 37,000 or so clones, around two thirds seen once. The sample consisted of CD4+ or CD8+ T cells sorted from blood, taken in a trial of the OX40 agonist ivuxolimab. V gene TRBV7-9 combines with J gene TRBJ1-5, with TRBD1 identical over 7 bases. This receptor was obtained from an adult with an advanced solid tumor such as melanoma, head and neck, liver or kidney cancer. In nucleotides, the CDR3 is TGTGCCAGCAGTGAGGGGGCGGGCGTCAATCAGCCCCAGCATTTT. The encoded protein is CASSEGAGVNQPQHF.